The source of this T cell receptor beta chain is a study of shared clonotypes between healthy human individuals. A note on this clone: The antigen is undetermined.

Per germline, CDR1 MNHEY and CDR2 SMNVEV (reference sequence). The CDR3 has 13 amino acids. Trimming cost V 6 bases and J 3 bases; bases outside gene matches: 3. CD45RO-negative CD8 cells positively selected for CCR7 made up the naive population, which excluded terminally differentiated effector memory CD45RA+ cells. The study drew all its donors from Caucasian adults living in Nashville, Tennessee. Study results and limitations: Represented diversity (both genetic and exposure-history) was limited by the small number of donors. Generation of non-shared clonotypes was less probable than generation of clonotypes shared by all four donors.

Genomic DNA (from each subset) was split evenly across several immunoSEQ plates. Here immunoSEQ multiplex PCR was the method, and the copy in TCRdb shows in-frame clones only, minus some. The repertoire consists of around 2,000,000 clones, with roughly 94% occurring once and the leading ten covering about 1.1%. The sequencing input was naive CD8+ T cells sorted from blood. The chain is built from TRBV27 and TRBJ2-7; 9 positions match TRBD1. This clonotype was obtained from a man aged 18 to 29 in good health. Here the CDR3 reads CASRGQGVYEQYF. The DNA of the CDR3 is TGTGCCAGCAGGGGACAGGGAGTCTACGAGCAGTACTTC.